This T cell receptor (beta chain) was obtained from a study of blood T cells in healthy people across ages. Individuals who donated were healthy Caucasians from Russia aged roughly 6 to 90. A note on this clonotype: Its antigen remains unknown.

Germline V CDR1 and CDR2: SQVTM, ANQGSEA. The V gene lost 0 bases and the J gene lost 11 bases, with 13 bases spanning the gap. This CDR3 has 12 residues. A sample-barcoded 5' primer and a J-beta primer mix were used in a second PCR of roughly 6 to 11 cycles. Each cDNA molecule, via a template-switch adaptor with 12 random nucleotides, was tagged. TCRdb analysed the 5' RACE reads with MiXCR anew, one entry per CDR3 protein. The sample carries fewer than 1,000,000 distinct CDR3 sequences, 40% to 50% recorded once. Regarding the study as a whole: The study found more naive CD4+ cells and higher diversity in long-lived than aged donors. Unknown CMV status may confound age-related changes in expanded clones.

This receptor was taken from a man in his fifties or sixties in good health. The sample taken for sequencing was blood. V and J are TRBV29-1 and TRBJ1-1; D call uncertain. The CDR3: CSVEDGPGGAFF. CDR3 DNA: TGCAGCGTTGAAGATGGGCCGGGAGGGGCTTTCTTT.